The 15 T cell receptor beta chains given below trace back to one sample, sequenced in a study of CD8+ T cells in alopecia areata. Sequencing templates came from extracted RNA that was reverse transcribed into cDNA. Sequencing used immunoSEQ multiplex PCR; TCRdb keeps in-frame clones, though not all of them. Of some 110,000 clones listed, approximately 58% are singletons. Sequencing was done on a sample of CD4+ T cells sorted from blood. The receptors were sampled from a human donor in good health.

The chain has TRBV4-2 and TRBJ1-5; no clear D. V lost 1 base and J lost 6, with 4 bases in between. CDR1 LGHNA and CDR2 YNFKEQ come from the germline V gene. The CDR3 spans 12 residues. The chain's CDR3 is CASSQGGQPQHF. The CDR3 nucleotides are TGTGCCAGCAGCCAAGGAGGTCAGCCCCAGCATTTT.

The chain joins TRBV5-6 to TRBJ2-4; 9 nucleotides line up with TRBD1. In germline, CDR1 is SGHDT, CDR2 YYEEEE. This CDR3 is built from 15 residues. Trimming removed 1 base from V and 9 bases from J; junction bases left unmatched: 8. The DNA for the CDR3 is TGTGCCAGCAGCTTGTCCCACGACAGGGGGACCATTCAGTACTTC. Its protein is CASSLSHDRGTIQYF.

This chain links TRBV7-2 with TRBJ2-5; TRBD1 aligns across 7 bases. CDR1 SGHTA and CDR2 FQGNSA come from the germline V gene. Germline trimming cut 6 bases from V and 0 bases from J; bases unmatched to any gene: 7. This CDR3 contains 15 residues. The CDR3 here is CASSKGALDQETQYF. The CDR3 bases are TGTGCCAGCAGTAAGGGGGCTCTAGACCAAGAGACCCAGTACTTC.

The rearrangement links TRBV29-1 to TRBJ2-2; D call uncertain. V was trimmed by 3 bases and J by 6 bases, leaving 8 bases between them. Germline lookup yields CDR1 SQVTM and CDR2 ANQGSEA. CDR3 length equals 12 residues. The CDR3 DNA reads as TGCAGCGTTGACCCTGGTTCCGGGGAGCTGTTTTTT. Encoded protein: CSVDPGSGELFF.

J is TRBJ1-6 and V is TRBV5-6; the D is unclear. The CDR3 totals 14 residues. Germline V lookup: CDR1 SGHDT, CDR2 YYEEEE. The germline V and J ends were trimmed by 4 bases and 7 bases, with 12 bases remaining between them. CDR3 in amino acids: CASSLGSKNSPLHF. The CDR3 region has the DNA TGTGCCAGCAGCCTCGGGTCCAAGAATTCACCCCTCCACTTT.

This clone has more than one count but fewer than ten. The sample carries other DNA sequences with the same CDR3. The CDR3 nucleotides are TGTGCCAGCTCTCCTCGACAGGGTACCTACGAGCAGTACTTC. Translating it yields CASSPRQGTYEQYF. This rearrangement joins TRBV18 to TRBJ2-7; 7 bases agree with TRBD1. V was pared by 6 bases and J by 2 bases, with 7 bases of the junction left unmatched. The CDR3 is 14 residues long. The germline V gene encodes CDR1 KGHSH and CDR2 LQKENI. Full variable domain (rest looked up from reference TRBV18 and TRBJ2-7): NAGVMQNPRHLVRRRGQEARLRCSPMKGHSHVYWYRQLPEEGLKFMVYLQKENIIDESGMPKERFSAEFPKEGPSILRIQQVVRGDSAAYFCASSPRQGTYEQYFGPGTRLTVT.

J is TRBJ1-1 and V is TRBV5-1; TRBD1 is a possible D gene (5 bases). The germline V gene has CDR1 SGHRS and CDR2 YFSETQ. CDR3 length: 14 amino acids. V lost 4 bases and J lost 1, with 11 bases in between. The CDR3 DNA is TGCGCCAGCAGCCCAGGGTGGGGGAACACTGAAGCTTTCTTT. This codes for CASSPGWGNTEAFF.

The V gene is TRBV27, the J gene TRBJ1-5, with 7 bases lining up with TRBD1. The germline V gene has CDR1 MNHEY and CDR2 SMNVEV (reference sequence). Trimming took 8 bases from V and 2 from J; bases not matched to a gene: 6. The CDR3 spans 14 residues. CDR3 amino acids: CASGSQGGNQPQHF. In nucleotides, the CDR3 is TGTGCCAGCGGATCCCAGGGGGGCAATCAGCCCCAGCATTTT.

The chain employs TRBV6-5 and TRBJ2-7; D is perhaps TRBD1 (6 bases). Germline CDR1 reads MNHEY; CDR2 reads SVGAGI. This CDR3 has 14 amino acids. The V gene lost 6 bases and the J gene lost 5 bases, with 17 bases spanning the gap. This chain's CDR3 is CASSNRDTADEQYF. For the CDR3, the DNA is TGTGCCAGCAGCAACCGGGACACTGCTGACGAGCAGTACTTC.

This rearrangement joins TRBV29-1 to TRBJ1-2; no reliable D call. The length of the CDR3 is 11 residues. Germline CDR1 and CDR2: SQVTM and ANQGSEA. The V end was cut by 6 bases, the J end by 10 bases, with 15 bases between. The CDR3 DNA reads as TGCAGCGTCCAGGAGGGCGCTGCCTACACCTTC. It is translated as CSVQEGAAYTF.

The chain is built from TRBV29-1 and TRBJ1-4; TRBD1 might be the D (6 bases). Germline CDR1 reads SQVTM; CDR2 reads ANQGSEA. Between the trimmed V and J ends, which lost 6 bases and 2 bases, there was a span of 13 bases. CDR3 length equals 14 residues. The CDR3 bases are TGCAGCGTCACCAGGGGAGCGACTAATGAAAAACTGTTTTTT. This translates into CSVTRGATNEKLFF.

This clone was detected only once. The genes are TRBV15 and TRBJ1-5, with D perhaps matching TRBD1 (6 bases). There are 15 residues in the CDR3. V lost 0 bases to trimming and J lost 6 bases, with 12 bases between them. Germline loops: CDR1 LNHNV, CDR2 YYDKDF (reference sequence). DNA of the CDR3: TGTGCCACCAGCAGAGACGGACAGAACGGTCAGCCCCAGCATTTT. Its translation is CATSRDGQNGQPQHF.

V gene TRBV30 combines with J gene TRBJ2-4; possible D gene TRBD2, 6 bases. CDR1 is GTSNPN, CDR2 SVGIG, per germline (reference sequence). The germline V and J ends were trimmed by 2 bases and 16 bases, with 21 bases remaining between them. There are 13 residues in the CDR3. The CDR3 DNA reads TGTGCCTGGAGTAAAGGGACTCCCGGTGGGGAATACTTC. It codes for CAWSKGTPGGEYF.

J is TRBJ1-2 and V is TRBV6-5, with TRBD1 identical over 7 bases. After removal of 5 bases from V and 4 bases from J, the junction contained 4 bases not matched to a gene. The CDR3 contains 13 residues. Per germline, CDR1 MNHEY and CDR2 SVGAGI. CDR3 DNA sequence: TGTGCCAGCAGTGAACAGGGGATCTATGGCTACACCTTC. It specifies CASSEQGIYGYTF.

This clone was counted a few times. The rearrangement joins TRBV27 to TRBJ1-3; weak D call: TRBD1 (5 bases). Germline V gene sequence: CDR1 MNHEY, CDR2 SMNVEV (reference sequence). The V gene lost 5 bases and the J gene lost 0 bases, with 11 bases spanning the gap. The CDR3 runs to 15 residues. Here the CDR3 reads CASSPGRSSGNTIYF. Written as DNA, the CDR3 is TGTGCCAGCAGTCCGGGACGGTCCTCTGGAAACACCATATATTTT.